Below are 26 T cell receptor beta chains sequenced from a single sample in a study of T cells in Graves' hyperthyroidism and ophthalmopathy. TCR beta CDR3 sequences were amplified from RNA transcripts. RT-PCR in the first round (using the HTBI primer set) targeted the TCR CDR3. TCRdb ran MiXCR on the multiplex PCR reads and lists one entry per CDR3 protein. The table lists hundreds of thousands of distinct CDR3 sequences, around 21% of them singletons. The specimen sequenced was blood. All receptors derive from a man aged 30-40 years with Graves' ophthalmopathy.

This clonotype has ten or more counts. The chain carries TRBV11-2 and TRBJ2-5, with D unclear. Germline-derived CDR1 and CDR2 are SGHAT and FQNNGV. Trimming left V 1 base short and J 2 bases short, with 20 bases between. The CDR3 contains 18 residues. The CDR3 DNA follows: TGTGCCAGCAGCTTAGGTTTGACCGGACCGTCGTTACAAGAGACCCAGTACTTC. Translating it yields CASSLGLTGPSLQETQYF.

The rearrangement joins TRBV7-9 to TRBJ2-5; tentatively, D is TRBD2 (6 bases). This CDR3 region has 14 residues. CDR1 is SEHNR, CDR2 FQNEAQ, per germline (reference sequence). V dropped 0 bases and J dropped 8 bases, with 13 bases sitting between them. CDR3: CASSLAFRAGTQYF. The CDR3 DNA sequence: TGTGCCAGCAGCTTAGCGTTCAGGGCGGGAACCCAGTACTTC.

J is TRBJ1-2 and V is TRBV5-1; D may be TRBD1 (5 bases). The CDR3 covers 14 residues. CDR1 SGHRS and CDR2 YFSETQ come from the germline V gene. Trimming removed 3 bases from V and 8 bases from J, with 17 bases in between. CDR3 nucleotides: TGCGCCAGCAGCTGGGGGAGCGGACAACGGGGCTACACCTTC. Amino acids: CASSWGSGQRGYTF.

This clonotype has only a few counts. The chain links TRBV6-1 to TRBJ2-7, with D possibly being TRBD2 (6 bases). The CDR3 loop spans 14 amino acids. Germline values: CDR1 MNHNS, CDR2 SASEGT. The V gene lost 7 bases and the J gene lost 1 base, with 14 bases spanning the gap. The CDR3 is CASKRTGASYEQYF. The CDR3, as DNA: TGTGCCAGCAAACGAACGGGAGCTTCCTACGAGCAGTACTTC.

This clonotype was counted many times. The chain carries TRBV11-2 and TRBJ2-7; 8 bases align to TRBD2. This CDR3 has 14 amino acids. V lost 6 bases, J lost 0 bases, and 4 bases stayed unmatched. Looked up from germline, CDR1 is SGHAT and CDR2 is FQNNGV. CDR3 sequence: CASRLAVYSYEQYF. Here the CDR3 DNA reads TGTGCCAGCAGACTAGCGGTATACTCCTACGAGCAGTACTTC.

The rearrangement joins TRBV5-1 to TRBJ2-1, with 11 bases matching TRBD1. The CDR3 totals 18 residues. V gave up 2 bases and J gave up 5 bases; unmatched junction bases: 12. Germline-derived CDR1 and CDR2 are SGHRS and YFSETQ. CDR3: CASSLRTGGGIRNNEQFF. DNA for the CDR3: TGCGCCAGCAGCTTAAGGACAGGGGGCGGAATTCGCAACAATGAGCAGTTCTTC.

The chain employs TRBV6-5 and TRBJ2-5; D is possibly TRBD1 or TRBD2 (5 bases each). V shed 2 bases and J shed 5 bases, with 12 bases lying between them. The CDR3 is 14 residues long. Germline V gene data show CDR1 as MNHEY and CDR2 as SVGAGI. The CDR3 DNA follows: TGTGCCAGCAGTTACGGGGCTAGCTTGGAGACCCAGTACTTC. It translates to CASSYGASLETQYF.

The rearrangement uses TRBV6-1 and TRBJ1-4; D is perhaps TRBD1 (6 bases). The CDR3 totals 16 residues. Trimming took off 7 bases at V and 0 bases at J, with 15 bases between the two ends. CDR1 MNHNS and CDR2 SASEGT come from the germline V gene. The CDR3 DNA reads TGTGCCAGCAACCGGGACACCATTTCAACTAATGAAAAACTGTTTTTT. Its protein product is CASNRDTISTNEKLFF.

The chain combines TRBV3-1 with TRBJ2-3; maybe TRBD2 (6 bases). This CDR3 is built from 15 residues. Per the germline V gene, CDR1 is LGHDT and CDR2 is YNNKEL (reference sequence). V lost 1 base, J lost 4 bases, and 12 bases lay in between. The CDR3 reads CASSQAGRLADTQYF. Here the CDR3 DNA reads TGTGCCAGCAGCCAAGCCGGGAGACTCGCAGATACGCAGTATTTT.

This sequence joins TRBV6-1 and TRBJ1-5; TRBD1 might be the D (6 bases). CDR1 MNHNS and CDR2 SASEGT come from the germline V gene. The CDR3 covers 14 residues. V was shortened by 5 bases and J by 4 bases, with 12 bases between the two germline ends. For the CDR3, the DNA is TGTGCCAGCAGTCACGGACAGTTTAATCAGCCCCAGCATTTT. Translated, it gives CASSHGQFNQPQHF.

This clonotype was counted a few times. The chain carries TRBV28 and TRBJ1-5, with a tentative D call TRBD1 (5 bases). Trimming pared 8 bases from V and 6 bases from J, leaving 23 bases between. The CDR3 is 16 residues long. Germline values: CDR1 MDHEN, CDR2 SYDVKM. CDR3 bases: TGTGCCAGCTTTTCAGTTATGCGGGCAGGGACTCAGCCCCAGCATTTT. It yields the protein CASFSVMRAGTQPQHF.

Points on this clonotype: A much larger clone differs by one base, so this may be a read error. The CDR3 carries no conserved terminal phenylalanine or tryptophan, so it likely arises from a read error. The gene calls are TRBV11-2 and TRBJ1-5; the match to TRBD1 covers 7 bases. The germline V gene has CDR1 SGHAT and CDR2 FQNNGV. This CDR3 contains 14 residues. Losses at the gene ends were 2 bases for V and 5 bases for J; bases not matched to a gene: 3. CDR3 bases: TGTGCCAGCAGCTTAACACAGGGGCATCAGCCCCAGCATCTT. Protein: CASSLTQGHQPQHL.

The table lists this clonotype with a count of one. The rearrangement uses TRBV28 and TRBJ2-2; no definite D call. Between the trimmed V and J ends, which lost 5 bases and 6 bases, there was a span of 13 bases. The CDR3 sequence is 14 residues long. Looked up from germline, CDR1 is MDHEN and CDR2 is SYDVKM. The CDR3 spells CASSLQRLAGELFF. As DNA, the CDR3 is TGTGCCAGCAGTCTCCAAAGGCTGGCCGGGGAGCTGTTTTTT.

CDR3 protein: CASSNWGPGEQFF. For the CDR3, the DNA is TGTGCCAGCAGTAACTGGGGGCCGGGTGAGCAGTTCTTC. The genes are TRBV6-5 and TRBJ2-1; possibly TRBD1 for D (6 bases). The V gene lost 5 bases and the J gene lost 9 bases, with 14 bases spanning the gap. The CDR3 has 13 residues. CDR1 is MNHEY and CDR2 is SVGAGI in the germline V gene.

The rearrangement uses TRBV7-2 and TRBJ1-6; 7 bases map to TRBD1. The J segment lost 10 bases and the V segment lost 5 bases, leaving 5 bases of the junction unmatched. The CDR3 is 13 residues long. The germline CDR1 and CDR2 sequences are SGHTA and FQGNSA. CDR3 region: CASSTYRGSPLHF. The CDR3 DNA is TGTGCCAGCAGCACGTACAGGGGATCACCCCTCCACTTT.

There are many counts of this clonotype. The chain joins TRBV2 to TRBJ2-7; TRBD2 aligns across 8 bases. Per germline, CDR1 SNHLY and CDR2 FYNNEI. Trimming at V came to 7 bases and at J to 1 base, leaving 3 bases not matched to a gene. The CDR3 extends over 13 amino acids. The CDR3: CASTGTSSYEQYF. The CDR3 DNA reads as TGTGCCAGCACGGGGACTAGTTCCTACGAGCAGTACTTC.

This sequence joins TRBV13 and TRBJ2-1; 13 positions match TRBD2. The CDR3 extends over 18 amino acids. V dropped 2 bases and J dropped 8; count of bases not matched to a gene: 12. In germline, CDR1 is PRHDT, CDR2 FYEKMQ (reference sequence). The DNA of the CDR3 is TGTGCCAGCAGCTTAAATCGCCCCCGGACTAGCGGGAGTGATGAGCAGTTCTTC. Translated: CASSLNRPRTSGSDEQFF.

This clonotype was seen only a few times. This chain joins TRBV7-9 and TRBJ1-4, with no clear D. CDR1 is SEHNR, CDR2 FQNEAQ, per germline (reference sequence). The V end lost 3 bases, the J end lost 0 bases, and 5 bases lay between the germline ends. The CDR3 length is 14 residues. CDR3 sequence reads: CASSFQTTNEKLFF. CDR3 coding DNA: TGTGCCAGCAGCTTCCAAACAACTAATGAAAAACTGTTTTTT.

This clonotype was observed a few times. The J gene is TRBJ2-7, the V gene TRBV4-2; 10 nucleotides match TRBD2. Germline V lookup: CDR1 LGHNA, CDR2 YNFKEQ. This CDR3 contains 15 residues. With V trimmed by 1 base and J by 5 bases, 5 bases remained unmatched. CDR3: CASSQGLAGEHEQYF. The DNA for the CDR3 is TGTGCCAGCAGCCAAGGCCTAGCGGGAGAGCACGAGCAGTACTTC.

This clonotype was recorded at least ten times. This chain uses TRBV10-3 with TRBJ2-7; 9 nucleotides align to TRBD1. Germline V gene lookup returns CDR1 ENHRY and CDR2 SYGVKD. The CDR3 consists of 15 residues. V lost 4 bases and J lost 4; bases outside the gene matches: 8. CDR3 amino acids: CAISAGQGTIYEQYF. The CDR3 DNA reads TGTGCCATCAGTGCCGGACAGGGGACCATTTACGAGCAGTACTTC.

A few counts support this clonotype. The rearrangement joins TRBV2 to TRBJ1-5; no reliable D call. This CDR3 has 14 amino acids. The V and J ends lost 7 bases and 3 bases respectively, with 13 bases between them. Germline CDR1 and CDR2: SNHLY and FYNNEI. The CDR3 DNA is TGTGCCAGCACGCGGACCACTGTCAATCAGCCCCAGCATTTT. Its translation is CASTRTTVNQPQHF.

This clonotype was seen repeatedly, ten times or more. The rearrangement joins TRBV11-2 to TRBJ1-4; D uncertain. V lost 4 bases and J 8 bases, leaving 8 bases between the germline ends. The CDR3 extends over 12 amino acids. CDR1 and CDR2 from the germline V gene are SGHAT and FQNNGV. The CDR3 here is CASSSLGEKLFF. The CDR3 nucleotides are TGTGCCAGCAGCTCCCTAGGAGAAAAACTGTTTTTT. The variable domain in full, with the rest retrieved from reference TRBV11-2 and TRBJ1-4, is EAGVAQSPRYKIIEKRQSVAFWCNPISGHATLYWYQQILGQGPKLLIQFQNNGVVDDSQLPKDRFSAERLKGVDSTLKIQPAKLEDSAVYLCASSSLGEKLFFGSGTQLSVL.

This clonotype was seen only a few times. The chain is built from TRBV10-3 and TRBJ2-7; no clear D gene. Germline CDR1 and CDR2: ENHRY and SYGVKD. The CDR3 has 12 residues. The V end lost 8 bases, the J end lost 1 base, and 9 bases lay between the germline ends. CDR3 DNA: TGTGCCATCGAGGATACTTCCTACGAGCAGTACTTC. It translates to CAIEDTSYEQYF.

This chain joins TRBV29-1 and TRBJ1-2; tentatively, D is TRBD1 (5 bases). V shed 1 base and J shed 1 base, with 22 bases lying between them. This CDR3 comprises 18 residues. Germline V gene lookup returns CDR1 SQVTM and CDR2 ANQGSEA. CDR3 sequence (DNA): TGCAGCGTTGAAGGTCGTTTGGAATCGGCCGGGGGTAACTATGGCTACACCTTC. Its protein is CSVEGRLESAGGNYGYTF.

The rearrangement links TRBV19 to TRBJ2-7, with D possibly being TRBD2 (6 bases). V lost 3 bases to trimming and J lost 2 bases, with 11 bases between them. The CDR3 is made up of 14 amino acids. Per germline, CDR1 LNHDA and CDR2 SQIVND (reference sequence). CDR3 nucleotide sequence: TGTGCCAGTAGTATTTCTAGCGTAACCTACGAGCAGTACTTC. It encodes CASSISSVTYEQYF.

The J gene is TRBJ2-5, the V gene TRBV7-9; 7 positions match TRBD2. CDR1 is SEHNR and CDR2 is FQNEAQ in the germline V gene (reference sequence). Trimming took 11 bases from V and 1 from J; bases not matched to a gene: 4. There are 12 residues in the CDR3. CDR3 DNA sequence: TGTGCCTGCGGGGGACTCCAAGAGACCCAGTACTTC. Protein product: CACGGLQETQYF.